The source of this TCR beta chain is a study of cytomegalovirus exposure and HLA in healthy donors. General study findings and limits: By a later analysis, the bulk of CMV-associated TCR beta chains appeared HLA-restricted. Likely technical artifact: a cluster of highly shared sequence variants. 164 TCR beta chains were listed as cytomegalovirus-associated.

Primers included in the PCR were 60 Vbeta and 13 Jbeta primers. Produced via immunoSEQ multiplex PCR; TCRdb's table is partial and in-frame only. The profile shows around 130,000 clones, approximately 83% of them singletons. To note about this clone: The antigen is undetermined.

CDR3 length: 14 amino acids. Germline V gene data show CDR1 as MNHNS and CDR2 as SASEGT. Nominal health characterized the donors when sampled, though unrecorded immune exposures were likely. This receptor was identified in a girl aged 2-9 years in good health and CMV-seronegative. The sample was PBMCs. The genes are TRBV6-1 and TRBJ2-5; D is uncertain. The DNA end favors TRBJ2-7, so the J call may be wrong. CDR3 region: CASSILSSSYEQYF. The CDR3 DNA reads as TGTGCCAGCAGTATTCTCTCGAGCTCCTACGAGCAGTACTTC.